This T cell receptor beta chain emerged from a study of blood T cells in healthy people across ages. With a J-beta primer mix and a sample-barcoded 5' primer, a second PCR ran about 7 to 12 cycles. One entry per CDR3 protein, called by TCRdb with MiXCR from the 5' RACE reads. Of about 940,000 distinct CDR3 sequences in the sample, roughly 43% were seen once. This clonotype was recorded only once. V was clipped by 0 bases and J by 5 bases, with 7 bases between them. The CDR3 spans 13 residues. CDR1 is ENHRY and CDR2 is SYGVKD in the germline V gene. Sequenced sample: blood. This clonotype was obtained from a man younger than 45 in good health. V and J are TRBV10-3 and TRBJ1-2; D gene ambiguous. CDR3 loop: CAISESNPYGYTF. DNA for the CDR3: TGTGCCATCAGTGAGTCGAACCCGTATGGCTACACCTTC.